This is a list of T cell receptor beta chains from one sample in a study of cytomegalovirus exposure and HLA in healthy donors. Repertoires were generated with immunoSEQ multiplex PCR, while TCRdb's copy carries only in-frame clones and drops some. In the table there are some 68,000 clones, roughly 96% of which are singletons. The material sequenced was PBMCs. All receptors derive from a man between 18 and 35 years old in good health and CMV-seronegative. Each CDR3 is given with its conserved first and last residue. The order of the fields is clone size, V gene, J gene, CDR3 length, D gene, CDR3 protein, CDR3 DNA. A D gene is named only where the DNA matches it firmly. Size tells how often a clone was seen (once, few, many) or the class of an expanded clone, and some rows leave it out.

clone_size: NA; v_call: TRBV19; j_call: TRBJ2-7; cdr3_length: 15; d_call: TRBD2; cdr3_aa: CASSISSGSINEQYF; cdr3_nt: TGTGCCAGTAGTATATCTAGCGGGAGCATAAACGAGCAGTACTTC
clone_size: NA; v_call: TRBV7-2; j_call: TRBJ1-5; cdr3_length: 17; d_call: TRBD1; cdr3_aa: CASSLGQGLWSNQPQHF; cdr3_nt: TGTGCCAGCAGCTTAGGACAGGGGTTATGGAGCAATCAGCCCCAGCATTTT
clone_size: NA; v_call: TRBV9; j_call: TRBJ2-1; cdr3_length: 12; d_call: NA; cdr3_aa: CASSRDFNEQFF; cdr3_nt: TGTGCCAGCAGCAGGGACTTCAATGAGCAGTTCTTC
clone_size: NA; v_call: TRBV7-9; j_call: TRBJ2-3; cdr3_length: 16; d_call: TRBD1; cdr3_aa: CASSLSGQGITDTQYF; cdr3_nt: TGTGCCAGCAGCTTATCGGGACAGGGTATTACAGATACGCAGTATTTT
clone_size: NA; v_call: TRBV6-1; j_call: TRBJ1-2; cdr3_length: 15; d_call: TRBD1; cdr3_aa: CASSTRTGSGLGYTF; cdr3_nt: TGTGCCAGCAGTACCCGGACAGGTTCGGGTCTTGGCTACACCTTC
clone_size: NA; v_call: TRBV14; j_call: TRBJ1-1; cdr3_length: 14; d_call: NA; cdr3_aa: CASSHAPGETEAFF; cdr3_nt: TGTGCCAGCAGCCACGCTCCAGGGGAGACTGAAGCTTTCTTT
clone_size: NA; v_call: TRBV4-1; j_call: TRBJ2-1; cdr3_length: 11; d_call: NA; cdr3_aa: CASSLYNEQFF; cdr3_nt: TGCGCCAGCAGCCTATACAATGAGCAGTTCTTC
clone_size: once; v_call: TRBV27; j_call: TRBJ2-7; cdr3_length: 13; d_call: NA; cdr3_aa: CASSWQGKYEQYF; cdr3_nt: TGTGCCAGCAGTTGGCAGGGGAAATACGAGCAGTACTTC
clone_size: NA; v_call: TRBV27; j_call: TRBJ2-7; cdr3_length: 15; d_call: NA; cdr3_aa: CASSLSISSGEEQYF; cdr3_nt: TGTGCCAGCAGTTTATCGATTAGTTCGGGGGAGGAGCAGTACTTC
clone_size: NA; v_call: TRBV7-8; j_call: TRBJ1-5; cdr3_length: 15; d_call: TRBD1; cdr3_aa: CASSIGQGSNQPQHF; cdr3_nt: TGTGCCAGCAGCATCGGACAGGGTAGCAATCAGCCCCAGCATTTT
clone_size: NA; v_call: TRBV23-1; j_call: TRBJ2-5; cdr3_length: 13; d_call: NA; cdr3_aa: CASSQSSTETQYF; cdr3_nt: TGCGCCAGCAGTCAATCGTCTACGGAGACCCAGTACTTC
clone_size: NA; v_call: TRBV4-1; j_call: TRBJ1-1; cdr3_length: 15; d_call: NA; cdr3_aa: CASSQDLSPGTEAFF; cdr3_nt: TGCGCCAGCAGCCAAGACCTCAGCCCCGGGACTGAAGCTTTCTTT
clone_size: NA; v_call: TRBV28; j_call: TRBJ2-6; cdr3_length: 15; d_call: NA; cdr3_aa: CASTGVDGGANVLTF; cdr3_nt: TGTGCTTCGACCGGGGTCGACGGAGGGGCCAACGTCCTGACTTTC
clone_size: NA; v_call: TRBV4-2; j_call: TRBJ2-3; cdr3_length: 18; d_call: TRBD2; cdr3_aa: CASSQIPGLAGGLDTQYF; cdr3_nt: TGTGCCAGCAGCCAGATTCCGGGACTAGCGGGAGGTCTAGATACGCAGTATTTT
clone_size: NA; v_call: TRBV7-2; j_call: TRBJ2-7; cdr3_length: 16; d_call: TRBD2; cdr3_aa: CASSLKLAGGVYEQYF; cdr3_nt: TGTGCCAGCAGCTTAAAACTAGCGGGAGGAGTCTACGAGCAGTACTTC
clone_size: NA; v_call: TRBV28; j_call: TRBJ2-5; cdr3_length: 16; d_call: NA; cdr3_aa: CASSSYRVYGPETQYF; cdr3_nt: TGTGCCAGCAGTTCCTACAGGGTCTATGGCCCAGAGACCCAGTACTTC
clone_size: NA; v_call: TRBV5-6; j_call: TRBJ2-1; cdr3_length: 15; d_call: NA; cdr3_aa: CASSFRGRRGDEQFF; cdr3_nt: TGTGCCAGCAGCTTCAGGGGCCGCCGGGGGGATGAGCAGTTCTTC
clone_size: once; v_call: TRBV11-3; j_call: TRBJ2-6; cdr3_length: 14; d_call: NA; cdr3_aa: CASTTGSGANVLTF; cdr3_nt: TGTGCCAGCACCACAGGGTCTGGGGCCAACGTCCTGACTTTC
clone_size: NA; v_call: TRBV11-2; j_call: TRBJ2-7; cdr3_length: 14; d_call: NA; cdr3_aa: CASSLGGEYYEQYF; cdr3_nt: TGTGCCAGCAGCTTAGGAGGCGAGTACTACGAGCAGTACTTC
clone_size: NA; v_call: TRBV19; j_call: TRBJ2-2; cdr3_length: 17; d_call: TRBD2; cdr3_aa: CASSIGSIAGNTGELFF; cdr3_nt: TGTGCCAGTAGTATCGGGTCAATAGCGGGGAACACCGGGGAGCTGTTTTTT
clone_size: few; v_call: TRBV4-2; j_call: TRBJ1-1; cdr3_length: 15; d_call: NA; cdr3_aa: CASSQGYRDSVEAFF; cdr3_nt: TGTGCCAGCAGCCAAGGGTACCGGGACTCAGTAGAAGCTTTCTTT
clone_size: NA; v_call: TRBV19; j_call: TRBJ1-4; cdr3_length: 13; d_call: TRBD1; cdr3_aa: CASSGDRGQKLFF; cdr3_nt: TGTGCCAGTAGTGGAGACAGGGGGCAGAAACTGTTTTTT
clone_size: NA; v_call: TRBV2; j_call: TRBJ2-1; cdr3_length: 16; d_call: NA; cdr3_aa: CASNPLGRGDYNEQFF; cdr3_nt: TGTGCCAGCAACCCGCTGGGCAGGGGTGATTACAATGAGCAGTTCTTC
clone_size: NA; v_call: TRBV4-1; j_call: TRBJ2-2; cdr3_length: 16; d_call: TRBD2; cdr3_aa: CASSPKGGRGTGELFF; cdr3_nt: TGCGCCAGCAGCCCTAAGGGCGGGAGAGGGACCGGGGAGCTGTTTTTT
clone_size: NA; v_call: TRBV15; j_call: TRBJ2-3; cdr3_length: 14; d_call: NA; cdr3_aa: CATSRARDIDTQYF; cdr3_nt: TGTGCCACCAGCAGAGCCAGGGACATCGATACGCAGTATTTT
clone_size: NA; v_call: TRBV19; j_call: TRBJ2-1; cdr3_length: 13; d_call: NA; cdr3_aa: CASSMGPVGEQFF; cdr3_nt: TGTGCCAGTAGTATGGGGCCAGTGGGTGAGCAGTTCTTC